Listed below are T cell receptor beta chains from one sample, sequenced in a study of blood T cell repertoires in COVID-19. Sequencing used immunoSEQ multiplex PCR; TCRdb keeps in-frame clones, though not all of them. Of roughly 52,000 clones in the sample, more than 70% were seen once. Sequenced sample: peripheral blood. The receptors derive from a woman aged 80 or older with acute or convalescent COVID-19. CDR3s include the opening cysteine and the closing phenylalanine or tryptophan. A D gene is named only where the DNA matches it firmly. Size is omitted from some rows. Given values are once, few, many or a class for expanded clones.

clone_size d_call j_call v_call cdr3_nt cdr3_aa
NA NA TRBJ2-5 TRBV6-2/TRBV6-3 TGTGCCAGCAGCGGGGCCGGGGAGACCCAGTACTTC CASSGAGETQYF
NA NA TRBJ1-1 TRBV10-3 TGTGCCATCACGTCCCGGGAGGGAACTGAAGCTTTCTTT CAITSREGTEAFF
NA TRBD1 TRBJ2-7 TRBV6-1 TGTGCCAGCAGTGAGGGACAGAGCAACTCTTTC CASSEGQSNSF
NA NA TRBJ2-3 TRBV3-1/TRBV3-2 TGTGCCAGCAGCCAAGGTAGGGGTGGGACAGATACGCAGTATTTT CASSQGRGGTDTQYF
NA TRBD1 TRBJ2-1 TRBV7-8 TGTGCCAGCAGCTTGGTACCCGGGACAGGTGGCTTGGATGAGCAGTTCTTC CASSLVPGTGGLDEQFF
once TRBD2 TRBJ2-3 TRBV9 TGTGCCAGCAGCGTCCTCATACTAGCGGACACAGATACGCAGTATTTT CASSVLILADTDTQYF
NA NA TRBJ2-1 TRBV10-3 TGTGCCATCAGTGTAGGAGCAGGGAAGGGGTACAATGAGCAGTTCTTC CAISVGAGKGYNEQFF
NA TRBD2 TRBJ2-3 TRBV7-9 TGTGCCAGCAGCTTAGATGTAGTGGCTAGCGGGAGTGGAGATACGCAGTATTTT CASSLDVVASGSGDTQYF
NA NA TRBJ1-5 TRBV19 TGTGCCAGTAAGACAGAAAACAATCAGCCCCAGCATTTT CASKTENNQPQHF
NA NA TRBJ1-2 TRBV19 TGTGCCAGCCGAGTAGGGGAGGGAGTATATGGCTACACCTTC CASRVGEGVYGYTF
NA NA TRBJ1-2 TRBV12-3/TRBV12-4 TGTGCCAGCAGTAAGACAGTTCTCTATGGCTACACCTTC CASSKTVLYGYTF
once TRBD2 TRBJ2-1 TRBV9 TGTGCCAGCAGCGTAGGTAGCGGGGGGCAGGATGAGCAGTTCTTC CASSVGSGGQDEQFF
NA TRBD2 TRBJ2-1 TRBV3-1/TRBV3-2 TGTGCCAGCAGCCAAATAGCGGGACATGAGCAGTTCTTC CASSQIAGHEQFF
NA TRBD1 TRBJ1-2 TRBV27 TGTGCCAGCAGCCTGGGACAGGGGTATGGCTACACCTTC CASSLGQGYGYTF
NA TRBD2 TRBJ2-1 TRBV11-1 TGTGCCAGCAGCTTAGAGGCGGGAGGGCCGATTGAGCAGTTCTTC CASSLEAGGPIEQFF
NA TRBD2 TRBJ2-1 TRBV7-3 TGTGCCAGCAGCTTACTCCCCGCAGCGGGGGGGCAGGTTGAGCAGTTCTTC CASSLLPAAGGQVEQFF
NA NA TRBJ2-3 TRBV7-2 TGTGCCAGCAGCTTAAGCCCCCCCAAAGCGGCCACAGATACGCAGTATTTT CASSLSPPKAATDTQYF
once NA TRBJ2-2 TRBV6-5 TGTGCCAGCAGCCCCGTCTCGAACACCGGGGAGCTGTTTTTT CASSPVSNTGELFF
NA NA TRBJ1-5 TRBV28 TGTGCCAGCACTACAGCCGGCGGACAGCTCTATCAGCCCCAGCATTTT CASTTAGGQLYQPQHF
NA NA TRBJ1-1 TRBV10-3 TGTGCCATCAGCATGCAGTTGAACACTGAAGCTTTCTTT CAISMQLNTEAFF
NA NA TRBJ2-1 TRBV11-3 TGTGCCAGCAGCTTAGGAGAGGCCGTGCGGTTTAAGTGGCAGTTCTTC CASSLGEAVRFKWQFF
NA NA TRBJ2-7 TRBV11-3 TGTGCCAGCAGCTTAGGGCGGTACGAGCAGTACTTC CASSLGRYEQYF
NA TRBD2 TRBJ2-3 TRBV5-4 TGTGCCAGCAGCTTGAGCGGGGGGGCTGGAGATACGCAGTATTTT CASSLSGGAGDTQYF
NA TRBD2 TRBJ2-1 TRBV7-9 TGTGCCAGCAGCCGAACTAGCGGGGGGTACAATGAGCAGTTCTTC CASSRTSGGYNEQFF
NA NA TRBJ1-1 TRBV3-1/TRBV3-2 TGTGCCAGCAGCCAAGGAAGAGGTACTGAAGCTTTCTTT CASSQGRGTEAFF
NA NA TRBJ1-4 TRBV29-1 TGCAGCGTTGTACAGGGCCGGGAAAAACTGTTTTTT CSVVQGREKLFF
NA NA TRBJ1-6 TRBV6-1 TGTGCCAGCAGCGAACCGGGTGGAGGGCTCCCTAATTCACCCCTCCACTTT CASSEPGGGLPNSPLHF
NA NA TRBJ1-1 TRBV7-8 TGTGCCAGCAGCTTAGTTCCGGCGACAGGCACTGAAGCTTTCTTT CASSLVPATGTEAFF
few NA TRBJ1-1 TRBV19 TGTGCCAGTAGGGTTCAGGGGAGCGCTGAAGCTTTCTTT CASRVQGSAEAFF
NA NA TRBJ1-5 TRBV29-1 TGCAGCGTTGAGGGGGGGATCGGGCAGCCCCAGCATTTT CSVEGGIGQPQHF
NA NA TRBJ2-1 TRBV29-1 TGCAGCGTTATAGACAATGAGCAGTTCTTC CSVIDNEQFF
NA NA TRBJ1-5 TRBV2 TGTGCCAGCAGTGTTGGTAGGGGAGGTCAGCCCCAGCATTTT CASSVGRGGQPQHF
NA TRBD1 TRBJ2-5 TRBV11-1 TGTGCCAGCAGCCGAGCCGGGACAGGGATGCACGAGACCCAGTACTTC CASSRAGTGMHETQYF
NA TRBD1 TRBJ2-7 TRBV3-1/TRBV3-2 TGTGCCAGCTTAGAGGCAACAGGGGAGTGCAACGAGCAGTACTTC CASLEATGECNEQYF
NA NA TRBJ2-1 TRBV29-1 TGCAGAGCGGAGAGGAACAATGAGCAGTTCTTC CRAERNNEQFF
NA TRBD1 TRBJ1-2 TRBV7-9 TGTGCCAGCAGCCCGGGACAGGGGAGGGACTATGGCTACACCTTC CASSPGQGRDYGYTF
NA NA TRBJ1-6 TRBV28 TGTGCCAGCAGTTTATCCGGTCCCAACTATAATTCACCCCTCCACTTT CASSLSGPNYNSPLHF
NA NA TRBJ1-3 TRBV6-4 TGTGCCAGCGAGGGACACAGCTCTGGAAACACCATATATTTT CASEGHSSGNTIYF
NA TRBD1 TRBJ2-2 TRBV3-1/TRBV3-2 TGTGCCAGCAGCCAAGGCAAGGGACAGGGGGCGAACACCGGGGAGCTGTTTTTT CASSQGKGQGANTGELFF
few NA TRBJ1-5 TRBV12-3/TRBV12-4 TGTGCCAGCAATATACAGAACAATCAGCCCCAGCATTTT CASNIQNNQPQHF
NA NA TRBJ2-5 TRBV7-9 TGTGCCAGCAGCTTAGGAGTACGGGAGACCCAGTACTTC CASSLGVRETQYF
NA NA TRBJ2-3 TRBV2 TGTGCCAGCAGTGAAGTTTTAGGGGGTACGCAGTATTTT CASSEVLGGTQYF
NA TRBD1 TRBJ1-3 TRBV23-1 TGCGCCAGCACTCGACAGGGGGCGAGCTCTGGAAACACCATATATTTT CASTRQGASSGNTIYF
NA NA TRBJ1-4 TRBV19 TGTGCCAGTAGTATAGGCATTACGCGGCGTAATGAAAAACTGTTTTTT CASSIGITRRNEKLFF
NA TRBD2 TRBJ2-5 TRBV7-6 TGTGCCAGCAGCTTAGGAGTTCTAGCGGGGACGAGCCAAGAGACCCAGTACTTC CASSLGVLAGTSQETQYF
NA NA TRBJ1-1 TRBV9 TGTGCCAGCAGCTCCCAGTCGGGGTGGAGGAACACTGAAGCTTTCTTT CASSSQSGWRNTEAFF
NA NA TRBJ2-2 TRBV5-6 TGTGCCAGCAGCTTGGAGACAGGACCGAACACCGGGGAGCTGTTTTTT CASSLETGPNTGELFF
NA TRBD1 TRBJ1-3 TRBV29-1 TGCAGCGCCAGACAGGGGACGAGCTCTGGAAACACCATATATTTT CSARQGTSSGNTIYF
NA NA TRBJ2-2 TRBV5-1 TGCGCCAGCAGCTTGATTCCGGGACACAACACCGGGGAGCTGTTTTTT CASSLIPGHNTGELFF
NA NA TRBJ1-5 TRBV7-8 TGTGCCAGCAGCCCAACTCCCGGGATTGGCAATCAGCCCCAGCATTTT CASSPTPGIGNQPQHF
NA TRBD1 TRBJ1-5 TRBV2 TGTGCCAGCAGGGGACAGCTCAATCAGCCCCAGCATTTT CASRGQLNQPQHF
NA NA TRBJ2-5 TRBV5-1 TGCGCCAGCAGCCCTAGTGGGTTTGGGGAGACCCAGTACTTC CASSPSGFGETQYF
NA NA TRBJ1-6 TRBV4-2 TGTGCCAGCAGCCCTTCACTTGTGGGAGGTCCATATAGTTCACCCCTCCACTTT CASSPSLVGGPYSSPLHF
NA TRBD1 TRBJ1-5 TRBV6-6 TGTGCCAGCAGTTCAAAATCCGGGACAGGAAATCAGCCCCAGCATTTT CASSSKSGTGNQPQHF
NA TRBD2 TRBJ2-1 TRBV2 TGTGCCAGCGGCCGGGGGGGGTCGCCGAACAATGAGCAGTTCTTC CASGRGGSPNNEQFF